The T cell receptor beta chain described here comes from a study of T cell repertoires in cytomegalovirus infection. This clonotype was observed a handful of times. The antigen remains unidentified. V trimming: 1 base; J trimming: 1 base; junction bases outside the gene matches: 3. Germline CDR1 and CDR2: SGHVS and FNYEAQ. The CDR3 spans 16 residues. Whole-study results and caveats: CMV carriers having the relevant HLA were flagged by cumulative public TCR beta family frequency. Within the response measured ex vivo, HLA-C-restricted CMV-specific TCR beta clonotypes were dominant.

TCRdb ran MiXCR on the reads and lists one entry per CDR3 protein. The sample lists 380,000 or so distinct CDR3 sequences, roughly 36% occurring once. This sequence originates from a human donor in good health (CMV status not recorded). Some clones in this sample may be carry-over from other donors' samples. The sequenced sample was cultured PBMCs, obtained from culture after CMV antigen stimulation. The chain carries TRBV7-6 and TRBJ2-3, with 9 bases that match TRBD2. CDR3 residues: CASSLEASGGTDTQYF. CDR3 nucleotide sequence: TGTGCCAGCAGCTTAGAAGCTAGCGGGGGCACAGATACGCAGTATTTT.